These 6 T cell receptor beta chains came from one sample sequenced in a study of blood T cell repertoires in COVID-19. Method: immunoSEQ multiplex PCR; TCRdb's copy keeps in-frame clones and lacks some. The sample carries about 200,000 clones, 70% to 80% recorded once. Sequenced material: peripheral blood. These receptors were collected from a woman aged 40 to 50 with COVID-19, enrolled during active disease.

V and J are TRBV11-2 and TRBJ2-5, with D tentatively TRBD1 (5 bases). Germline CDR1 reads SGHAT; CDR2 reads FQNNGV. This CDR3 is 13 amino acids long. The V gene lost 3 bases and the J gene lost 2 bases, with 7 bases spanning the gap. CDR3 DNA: TGTGCCAGCAGCTTCCAGGGTCAAGAGACCCAGTACTTC. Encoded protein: CASSFQGQETQYF.

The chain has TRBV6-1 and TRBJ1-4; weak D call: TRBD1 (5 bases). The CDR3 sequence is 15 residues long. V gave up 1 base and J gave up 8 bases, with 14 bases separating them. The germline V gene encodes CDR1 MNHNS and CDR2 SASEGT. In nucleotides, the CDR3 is TGTGCCAGCAGTGAAGGGCTGGCTACAGGCGAAAAACTGTTTTTT. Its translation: CASSEGLATGEKLFF.

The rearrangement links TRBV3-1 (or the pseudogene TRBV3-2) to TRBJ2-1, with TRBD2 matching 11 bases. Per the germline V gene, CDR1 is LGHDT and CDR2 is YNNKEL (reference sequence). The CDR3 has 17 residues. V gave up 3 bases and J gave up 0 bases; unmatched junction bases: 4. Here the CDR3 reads CASSQLAGGPSYNEQFF. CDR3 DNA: TGTGCCAGCAGCCAGTTAGCGGGGGGGCCCTCCTACAATGAGCAGTTCTTC.

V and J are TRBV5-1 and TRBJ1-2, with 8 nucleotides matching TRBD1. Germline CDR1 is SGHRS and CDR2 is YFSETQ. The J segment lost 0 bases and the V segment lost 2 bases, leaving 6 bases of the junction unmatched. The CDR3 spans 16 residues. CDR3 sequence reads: CASSFGQGGPNYGYTF. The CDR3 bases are TGCGCCAGCAGCTTCGGACAGGGAGGACCTAACTATGGCTACACCTTC.

The CDR3 DNA follows: TGTGCCACCAGCAGAGAACTAACAGGGAACACCATATATTTT. Its translation is CATSRELTGNTIYF. The chain carries TRBV15 and TRBJ1-3; D might be TRBD1 (6 bases). Germline assignment: CDR1 LNHNV and CDR2 YYDKDF (reference sequence). V gave up 0 bases and J gave up 7 bases, with 10 bases separating them. CDR3 length equals 14 residues.

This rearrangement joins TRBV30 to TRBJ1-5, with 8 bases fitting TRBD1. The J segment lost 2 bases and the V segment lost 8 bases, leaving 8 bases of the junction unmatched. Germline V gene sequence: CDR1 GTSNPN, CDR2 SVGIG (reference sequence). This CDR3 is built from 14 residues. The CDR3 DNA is TGTGCCGGACAGACAGGGGACGGCAATCAGCCCCAGCATTTT. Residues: CAGQTGDGNQPQHF. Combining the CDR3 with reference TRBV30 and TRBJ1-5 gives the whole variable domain SQTIHQWPATLVQPVGSPLSLECTVEGTSNPNLYWYRQAAGRGLQLLFYSVGIGQISSEVPQNLSASRPQDRQFILSSKKLLLSDSGFYLCAGQTGDGNQPQHFGDGTRLSIL.